This T cell receptor beta chain came from a study of identical twins. The study, taken as a whole, reports: Conclusions rested on cross-sectional statistics rather than following the same donors. Twins' surplus sharing was weaker for beta out-of-frame sequences.

This clonotype was recorded a few times. Its specificity is unknown. TCRdb itself ran the 5' RACE reads through MiXCR, one entry per CDR3 protein. The repertoire holds roughly 1.6 million distinct CDR3 sequences, with about 32% as singletons. The sample consisted of cord blood. The receptor was isolated from a newborn girl in good health.

DNA for the CDR3: TGTGCCAGCAGCTTATCGGGAACGACATCCGAAGCTTTCTTT. Its protein product is CASSLSGTTSEAFF. V and J are TRBV7-2 and TRBJ1-1; D ambiguous. V lost 2 bases and J 8 bases, leaving 15 bases between the germline ends. CDR1 and CDR2 (germline): SGHTA, FQGNSA. CDR3 size: 14 residues.